This T cell receptor (beta chain) was documented in a study of vaccination effects on CD4 cells after COVID-19. Notes on the study in general: In healthy vaccinees, only 1 of 255 vaccine-induced clones cross-reacted with common cold coronaviruses. Clonal contraction was marked in infection- and vaccine-induced clones late after vaccination.

The assay was immunoSEQ multiplex PCR, and TCRdb's table has in-frame clones only and misses some. The data show around 71,000 clones, about 65% seen once. Pools of viral peptides were used by the ViraFEST assay to expand antigen-specific CD4+ T cells ahead of sequencing. Cells that had been cultured for about 10 days were the source of isolated CD4+ T cells. Vaccine recipients had no previous SARS-CoV-2 infection; their nucleocapsid antibodies were negative. Half of the medium was exchanged for IL-2 medium on both days 3 and 7. J was trimmed by 0 bases and V by 4 bases; bases with no gene match: 6. Germline values: CDR1 MNHEY, CDR2 SVGAGI. The CDR3 runs to 16 residues. Details on this clone: Its matching antigen is unknown.

Here the sequenced sample was CD4+ T cells from PBMCs cultured with HCoV-OC43 spike peptides, taken before COVID-19 vaccination. Subset specified: HCoV-OC43 spike overlapping peptide pool stimulation. The source of this sequence is a human donor who received a COVID-19 vaccine. The chain couples TRBV6-5 to TRBJ2-1, with TRBD1 matching 7 bases. Here the CDR3 DNA reads TGTGCCAGCAGTTCAGGGGGATCCCTCTCCTACAATGAGCAGTTCTTC. Residues: CASSSGGSLSYNEQFF.